The entry below describes one TCR beta chain. The length of the CDR3 is 21 residues. Germline CDR1 reads SGDLS; CDR2 reads YYNGEE. V shed 3 bases and J 1 base; nucleotides not matched to a gene: 15. These data originate in a study of blood T cell repertoires in COVID-19. Method: immunoSEQ multiplex PCR; TCRdb's copy keeps in-frame clones and lacks some. Among over 250,000 clones, roughly 90% were seen once, and the ten largest hold roughly 1.9%. The TCR was taken from a woman in her fifties or sixties who had recovered from COVID-19. V and J are TRBV9 and TRBJ2-5, with 16 bases matching TRBD2. Sequences were obtained from PBMCs or T cells enriched from blood (not recorded which). The CDR3, as DNA: TGTGCCAGCAGCGACAAACCAGGGACTAGCGGGAGGGCCATCCCCCAAGAGACCCAGTACTTC. Residues: CASSDKPGTSGRAIPQETQYF.